This T cell receptor beta chain derives from a study of CD8+ T cells in alopecia areata. Study details: It was oral tofacitinib, at 5 to 10 mg twice daily, that treated patients received.

A few counts support this clone. RNA was extracted and reverse transcribed into cDNA as the sequencing template. Profiled with immunoSEQ multiplex PCR; TCRdb holds only in-frame clones, not every one. This sample has some 190,000 clones, with about 60% found just once. Treatment: oral pan-JAK inhibitor, 5-10 mg twice daily. CDR3 size: 13 residues. The germline V gene encodes CDR1 SQVTM and CDR2 ANQGSEA. The V end was cut by 4 bases, the J end by 5 bases, with 14 bases between. The rearrangement uses TRBV29-1 and TRBJ1-1; tentatively, D is TRBD1 (5 bases). Material: CD4+ T cells sorted from blood, obtained at week 4, from a patient treated with tofacitinib. The receptor was isolated from a human donor with alopecia areata. The CDR3 sequence: CSVVPGGWTEAFF. CDR3 coding DNA: TGCAGCGTTGTCCCTGGGGGATGGACTGAAGCTTTCTTT.